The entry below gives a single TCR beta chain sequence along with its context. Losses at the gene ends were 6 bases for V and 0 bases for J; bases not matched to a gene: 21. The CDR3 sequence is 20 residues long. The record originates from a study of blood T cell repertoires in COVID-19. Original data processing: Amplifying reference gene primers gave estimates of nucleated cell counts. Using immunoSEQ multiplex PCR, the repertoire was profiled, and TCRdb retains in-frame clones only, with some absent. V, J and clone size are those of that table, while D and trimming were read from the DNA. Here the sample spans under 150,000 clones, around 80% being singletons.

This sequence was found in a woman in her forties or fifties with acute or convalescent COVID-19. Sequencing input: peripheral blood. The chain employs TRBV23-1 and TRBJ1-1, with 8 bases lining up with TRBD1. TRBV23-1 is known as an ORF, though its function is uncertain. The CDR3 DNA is TGCGCCAGCAGCCCCTATCGTGATAACAGGGGGACCGGTTTGAACACTGAAGCTTTCTTT. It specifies CASSPYRDNRGTGLNTEAFF.